The next 27 T cell receptor beta chains were all read from a single sample in a study of cytomegalovirus exposure and HLA in healthy donors. Clones were sequenced by immunoSEQ multiplex PCR, and TCRdb holds only the in-frame ones, with some missing. The table lists some 77,000 clones, approximately 94% of them singletons. The sample consisted of PBMCs. These receptor sequences come from a man aged 18 to 29 in good health and CMV-seropositive.

This chain links TRBV7-6 with TRBJ2-5; D may be TRBD1 (6 bases). The CDR3 is 15 residues long. Germline V gene data show CDR1 as SGHVS and CDR2 as FNYEAQ. The V gene lost 1 base and the J gene lost 5 bases, with 14 bases spanning the gap. CDR3 sequence reads: CASSLEPTGIETQYF. Written as DNA, the CDR3 is TGTGCCAGCAGCTTAGAACCTACAGGGATCGAGACCCAGTACTTC.

The genes are TRBV10-3 and TRBJ1-2; D is perhaps TRBD1 (6 bases). CDR1 ENHRY and CDR2 SYGVKD come from the germline V gene. CDR3 length equals 15 residues. Trimming left V 0 bases short and J 5 bases short, with 13 bases between. The CDR3 loop reads CAISESAGTRYGYTF. CDR3 in DNA: TGTGCCATCAGTGAGTCCGCAGGGACAAGGTATGGCTACACCTTC.

This CDR3 reads CASSFLAGAKNIQYF. The CDR3 DNA sequence: TGTGCCAGCAGCTTCTTAGCGGGGGCCAAAAACATTCAGTACTTC. The J gene is TRBJ2-4, the V gene TRBV7-2, with 8 positions matching TRBD2. CDR1 and CDR2 (germline): SGHTA, FQGNSA. Germline trimming cut 3 bases from V and 1 base from J; bases unmatched to any gene: 2. The CDR3 length is 15 residues.

The rearrangement uses TRBV5-1 and TRBJ2-2; TRBD2 is a possible D gene (5 bases). V was cut by 4 bases and J by 4 bases, with 17 bases left in between. CDR1 and CDR2 from the germline V gene are SGHRS and YFSETQ. This CDR3 is 16 amino acids long. CDR3 in amino acids: CASSTSSTRGTGELFF. CDR3 bases: TGCGCCAGCAGCACTTCTAGCACCCGAGGCACCGGGGAGCTGTTTTTT.

This chain connects TRBV5-1 to TRBJ1-1, with D possibly matching TRBD1 (5 bases). There are 14 residues in the CDR3. V gave up 0 bases and J gave up 5 bases, with 11 bases separating them. Germline V gene sequence: CDR1 SGHRS, CDR2 YFSETQ. The CDR3 loop reads CASSLGGVDTEAFF. The CDR3 DNA reads TGCGCCAGCAGCTTGGGGGGGGTGGATACTGAAGCTTTCTTT.

This chain uses TRBV7-2 with TRBJ2-1; 10 nucleotides align to TRBD2. The CDR3 loop spans 15 amino acids. V lost 3 bases to trimming and J lost 6 bases; unmatched junction nucleotides: 5. From germline, CDR1 is SGHTA and CDR2 FQGNSA. This CDR3 is CASSFWTSGGNEQFF. As DNA, the CDR3 is TGTGCCAGCAGCTTCTGGACTAGCGGAGGCAATGAGCAGTTCTTC. Full variable domain (rest looked up from reference TRBV7-2 and TRBJ2-1): GAGVSQSPSNKVTEKGKDVELRCDPISGHTALYWYRQSLGQGLEFLIYFQGNSAPDKSGLPSDRFSAERTGGSVSTLTIQRTQQEDSAVYLCASSFWTSGGNEQFFGPGTRLTVL.

The chain uses TRBV2 and TRBJ2-7; no clear D. The CDR3 loop spans 13 amino acids. V was clipped by 1 base and J by 2 bases, with 6 bases between them. Looked up from germline, CDR1 is SNHLY and CDR2 is FYNNEI. This chain's CDR3 is CASSEGGAYEQYF. The CDR3 bases are TGTGCCAGCAGTGAAGGCGGAGCCTACGAGCAGTACTTC. The full variable domain, in which reference TRBV2 and TRBJ2-7 provide the parts outside the CDR3, is EPEVTQTPSHQVTQMGQEVILRCVPISNHLYFYWYRQILGQKVEFLVSFYNNEISEKSEIFDDQFSVERPDGSNFTLKIRSTKLEDSAMYFCASSEGGAYEQYFGPGTRLTVT.

This chain uses TRBV10-3 with TRBJ2-5; TRBD2 matches 10 bases. Trimming took 8 bases from V and 1 from J; bases not matched to a gene: 4. CDR3 length equals 14 residues. The germline V gene encodes CDR1 ENHRY and CDR2 SYGVKD. The CDR3 region is CAISSGGFQETQYF. In DNA, the CDR3 is TGTGCCATCTCTAGCGGGGGCTTCCAAGAGACCCAGTACTTC.

This chain joins TRBV5-1 and TRBJ2-5; TRBD1 matches 8 bases. Per germline, CDR1 SGHRS and CDR2 YFSETQ. The CDR3 consists of 16 residues. V lost 1 base, J lost 4 bases, and 9 bases stayed unmatched. The DNA of the CDR3 is TGCGCCAGCAGCTTGTCGACAGGGGAGGTCCGAGAGACCCAGTACTTC. This translates into CASSLSTGEVRETQYF.

The chain is built from TRBV4-1 and TRBJ2-1; 14 bases match TRBD2. The CDR3 is 15 amino acids. The trim removed 1 base at V and 7 bases at J, leaving 0 bases unmatched. In germline, CDR1 is MGHRA, CDR2 YSYEKL. The CDR3 reads CASSQGLAGGNEQFF. CDR3 DNA sequence: TGCGCCAGCAGCCAAGGACTAGCGGGGGGGAATGAGCAGTTCTTC.

The rearrangement uses TRBV29-1 and TRBJ1-4; TRBD1 matches 7 bases. CDR1 is SQVTM and CDR2 is ANQGSEA in the germline V gene. The V gene end was trimmed by 7 bases and the J gene end by 6 bases; junction bases not matched to a gene: 8. The CDR3 loop spans 13 amino acids. The CDR3 here is CSATGVGDEKLFF. The CDR3 nucleotides are TGCAGCGCCACAGGGGTTGGAGATGAAAAACTGTTTTTT.

The chain links TRBV10-2 to TRBJ2-7; 12 positions match TRBD2. This CDR3 has 16 residues. CDR1 WSHSY and CDR2 SAAADI come from the germline V gene. Germline trimming cut 11 bases from V and 2 bases from J; bases unmatched to any gene: 13. Here the CDR3 DNA reads TGCGCCTCAGGACTAGCGGGGATGGACCGTACCTACGAGCAGTACTTC. It is translated as CASGLAGMDRTYEQYF.

On this clone itself: The junction does not match germline at one end; this may be a read error. The V call is TRBV7-8, the J call TRBJ2-3; D might be TRBD2 (6 bases). The germline gives CDR1 SGHVS, CDR2 FQNEAQ. The CDR3 contains 17 residues. CDR3 coding DNA: TGTGCCAGCCGCTTGGGACGGGTGGGGGGTCGCACAGATACGCAGTATTTT. This gives the protein CASRLGRVGGRTDTQYF.

This chain joins TRBV2 and TRBJ2-3; no reliable D call. The CDR3 is made up of 13 amino acids. CDR1 and CDR2 (germline): SNHLY, FYNNEI. The V and J ends lost 6 bases and 3 bases respectively, with 10 bases between them. This chain's CDR3 is CASRLAETDTQYF. CDR3 nucleotide sequence: TGTGCCAGCAGGCTTGCAGAAACAGATACGCAGTATTTT.

The chain recombines TRBV5-4 with TRBJ2-7; no firm D call. The V end lost 6 bases, the J end lost 0 bases, and 16 bases lay between the germline ends. CDR3 length: 15 residues. CDR1 and CDR2 (germline): SGHNT, YYREEE (reference sequence). The CDR3 DNA sequence: TGTGCCAGCACCCAAATGGGCTCCTACTCCTACGAGCAGTACTTC. Its translation: CASTQMGSYSYEQYF.

CDR3 in DNA: TGTGCCAGCAGCTTGGGAGCGGGAGATACGCAGTATTTT. This gives the protein CASSLGAGDTQYF. The chain combines TRBV11-3 with TRBJ2-3; weak D call: TRBD2 (6 bases). From germline, CDR1 is SGHNT and CDR2 YENEEA. Trimming removed 3 bases from V and 5 bases from J, with 9 bases in between. CDR3 size: 13 residues.

The chain carries TRBV5-4 and TRBJ1-4; D may be TRBD1 (6 bases). This CDR3 region has 15 residues. V was trimmed by 4 bases and J by 3 bases, leaving 13 bases between them. Per the germline V gene, CDR1 is SGHNT and CDR2 is YYREEE (reference sequence). CDR3 in amino acids: CASSHLGGANEKLFF. CDR3 bases: TGTGCCAGCAGCCATCTAGGGGGAGCTAATGAAAAACTGTTTTTT. Combining the CDR3 with reference TRBV5-4 and TRBJ1-4 gives the whole variable domain ETGVTQSPTHLIKTRGQQVTLRCSSQSGHNTVSWYQQALGQGPQFIFQYYREEENGRGNFPPRFSGLQFPNYSSELNVNALELDDSALYLCASSHLGGANEKLFFGSGTQLSVL.

The V call is TRBV2, the J call TRBJ2-7; D is perhaps TRBD2 (7 bases). The CDR3 is made up of 16 amino acids. With 7 bases removed from V and 0 bases from J, the gap between germline ends came to 19 bases. Germline-derived CDR1 and CDR2 are SNHLY and FYNNEI. The CDR3 DNA reads as TGTGCCAGCACCCCACGGGGGGCCGGGAGCTCCTACGAGCAGTACTTC. This gives the protein CASTPRGAGSSYEQYF.

This clone was detected only once. The rearrangement joins TRBV4-1 to TRBJ2-3; TRBD1 might be the D (6 bases). Germline CDR1 and CDR2: MGHRA and YSYEKL. Trimming cost V 0 bases and J 7 bases, with 14 bases left between them. The CDR3 consists of 15 residues. The CDR3 nucleotides are TGCGCCAGCAGCCAAGATCTTGGGGGCGCTTATACGCAGTATTTT. Its translation: CASSQDLGGAYTQYF.

This clone was counted between two and nine times. The genes are TRBV5-6 and TRBJ2-7; perhaps TRBD1 as D (6 bases). The CDR3 totals 15 residues. V shed 1 base and J shed 3 bases, with 14 bases lying between them. Germline CDR1 reads SGHDT; CDR2 reads YYEEEE. CDR3 sequence (DNA): TGTGCCAGCAGCTTGAAGGGGGTCCCCTACTACGAGCAGTACTTC. This translates into CASSLKGVPYYEQYF.

This chain uses TRBV5-6 with TRBJ2-7; 10 bases align to TRBD1. V lost 4 bases to trimming and J lost 4 bases; unmatched junction nucleotides: 8. CDR3 length: 15 residues. Germline-derived CDR1 and CDR2 are SGHDT and YYEEEE. CDR3 loop: CASSKGQGFWYEQYF. Here the CDR3 DNA reads TGTGCCAGCAGCAAGGGACAGGGGTTTTGGTACGAGCAGTACTTC.

The V call is TRBV6-5, the J call TRBJ1-5; D not resolved. The CDR3 loop spans 15 amino acids. Looked up from germline, CDR1 is MNHEY and CDR2 is SVGAGI. The V end lost 2 bases, the J end lost 1 base, and 9 bases lay between the germline ends. CDR3 coding DNA: TGTGCCAGCAGTTACAGTTTTGCGAGCAATCAGCCCCAGCATTTT. Amino acid sequence: CASSYSFASNQPQHF.

The DNA for the CDR3 is TGTGCCAGCAGTTGGATCAGGGGCGCGACTGAAGCTTTCTTT. This encodes CASSWIRGATEAFF. J is TRBJ1-1 and V is TRBV28, with a tentative D call TRBD1 (6 bases). Germline V gives CDR1 MDHEN, CDR2 SYDVKM. V lost 4 bases and J lost 5, with 14 bases in between. CDR3 length: 14 residues. Drawing the rest from reference TRBV28 and TRBJ1-1, the complete variable domain is DVKVTQSSRYLVKRTGEKVFLECVQDMDHENMFWYRQDPGLGLRLIYFSYDVKMKEKGDIPEGYSVSREKKERFSLILESASTNQTSMYLCASSWIRGATEAFFGQGTRLTVV.

The chain links TRBV6-5 to TRBJ2-7, with D unresolved. V was pared by 3 bases and J by 2 bases, with 14 bases between. CDR3 size: 15 residues. Germline loops: CDR1 MNHEY, CDR2 SVGAGI. The CDR3 loop reads CASSYGQNKAYEQYF. The CDR3 DNA follows: TGTGCCAGCAGTTATGGGCAGAATAAAGCCTACGAGCAGTACTTC.

The chain is built from TRBV18 and TRBJ2-2; 8 bases align to TRBD1. Trimming removed 3 bases from V and 7 bases from J; junction bases left unmatched: 13. This CDR3 comprises 17 residues. Germline V CDR1 and CDR2: KGHSH, LQKENI. The DNA for the CDR3 is TGTGCCAGCTCACCTCCCCTCCTCGACAGGGGACACGGGGAGCTGTTTTTT. It yields the protein CASSPPLLDRGHGELFF.

The chain combines TRBV13 with TRBJ2-7; D not certain. The CDR3 has 13 amino acids. V dropped 4 bases and J dropped 4 bases, with 11 bases sitting between them. The germline V gene encodes CDR1 PRHDT and CDR2 FYEKMQ (reference sequence). The CDR3 sequence is CASSSLLRYEQYF. CDR3 coding DNA: TGTGCCAGCAGCTCTCTGCTAAGATACGAGCAGTACTTC. The complete variable domain, with remaining parts taken from reference TRBV13 and TRBJ2-7, reads AAGVIQSPRHLIKEKRETATLKCYPIPRHDTVYWYQQGPGQDPQFLISFYEKMQSDKGSIPDRFSAQQFSDYHSELNMSSLELGDSALYFCASSSLLRYEQYFGPGTRLTVT.

This clone appeared a few times. The chain employs TRBV9 and TRBJ2-2; 10 bases match TRBD1. Germline V lookup: CDR1 SGDLS, CDR2 YYNGEE. With 0 bases clipped from V and 6 bases from J, the junction kept 11 bases outside the gene matches. The CDR3 is 18 residues long. CDR3 sequence: CASSVAPVGQGKAGELFF. The CDR3 region has the DNA TGTGCCAGCAGCGTAGCTCCAGTGGGACAGGGGAAAGCCGGGGAGCTGTTTTTT. The whole variable domain, remainder taken from reference TRBV9 and TRBJ2-2, is DSGVTQTPKHLITATGQRVTLRCSPRSGDLSVYWYQQSLDQGLQFLIQYYNGEERAKGNILERFSAQQFPDLHSELNLSSLELGDSALYFCASSVAPVGQGKAGELFFGEGSRLTVL.